Listed here is a single TCR beta chain. Its recognized antigen is unknown. A much larger clone lies one base from this, so it may be a read error. TCR libraries were built from approximately 400 ng RNA with the Immunoverse kit, using molecular barcoded adaptors covering alpha/delta and beta/gamma chains. TCR library preparation used the same RNA that was used for transcriptome sequencing. TCR libraries were sequenced on an Illumina HiSeq 4000 with 2 x 150 cycles. The published analysis was carried out like this. TCR reads were aligned to human V, D, J and C references and assembled into CDR3 clonotypes with MiXCR, including quality filtering and error correction. The tcR package in R was used for analysis of clonotype counts and gene usage diversity. Raw mapping reads were checked after the RNA-seq reads had been mapped by STAR aligner version 2.5.3a onto the human GRCh37 genome. To test how sequencing depth affects detected clonotypes, IR-seq fastq files were randomly downsampled with Seqtk 1.3. TCRdb cleaned the public reads at Q25 with fastp, built clones with MiXCR and kept in-frame beta chains. All rows with the same CDR3 protein become a single entry with the most common DNA and genes. These V and J calls originate from TCRdb's pipeline instead of the authors' own analysis. The sample records under 25,000 distinct CDR3 sequences, roughly an eighth of which are singletons. About 59% of the sample is in the top ten clones.

Every patient had bone marrow sampled at the time of active disease. Ficoll-Hypaque density gradient centrifugation was used to isolate the bone marrow mononuclear cells. CD138-negative cells were obtained by negative selection after labeling with CD138 magnetic microbeads on a MACS separator, removing myeloma plasma cells. The purity of the isolated cells was checked by flow cytometry with CD138 antibodies on an Attune NxT. Total RNA was extracted with TRIzol reagent and quantified with a NanoDrop spectrophotometer. For each patient, the CD138-negative bone marrow sample underwent paired RNA-seq and IR-seq. This sample is part of a study of read filtering for tumor transcriptome and immune sequencing (dated by TCRdb to between 2020 and 2021). Concerning the study at large: The cohort consisted of over 16 male and over twelve female patients, with a mean age of about 66 years and an age range of about 40 to 85. By revised international staging, roughly eight patients were R-ISS I, some 17 were R-ISS II and over 5 were R-ISS III. After DNase treatment, whole-transcriptome libraries were prepared using the TruSeq RNA Access Library Prep Kit. Per sample, about 4 to 11 million TCR-region mapped reads were obtained with IR-seq, compared with only 85 to 1273 with RNA-seq. The study compared TCR repertoires from targeted immune repertoire sequencing and bulk whole-transcriptome sequencing run on the same bone marrow samples. A main aim was a read-filtering strategy for immune repertoire data, specifically whether clonotypes supported by a single read should be removed. Paper-wide results and their limitations: Clonotypes were captured by IR-seq at much higher depth and more reliably than by RNA-seq, and smaller IR-seq throughput was sufficient for identification of most shared clonotypes. The correlation between IR-seq and RNA-seq shared clonotype proportions was increased by removal of single-read clonotypes. The sorted CD138-negative fraction was composed of a mixed bone marrow immune population rather than of purified T cells. Single-read clonotypes made up 80% to 85% of clonotypes but only approximately 3.2% of total reads in IR-seq, compared with approximately 75% of clonotypes and roughly 40% of reads in RNA-seq.

From the germline V gene, CDR1 is MNHNS and CDR2 is SASEGT. Including the terminal cysteine and phenylalanine, the CDR3 comprises 14 residues. The CDR3 DNA has 42 bases and is translated from base 1. Input material: a population of CD138-negative cells sorted from bone marrow. The sample's cell subset or site, from its label and the paper: bone marrow mononuclear cells depleted of CD138+ plasma/myeloma cells by negative magnetic selection. This TCR came from a donor aged 40 or over with multiple myeloma. Here the chain combines TRBV6-1 and TRBJ2-1, with an unclear D gene assignment. The nucleotides are TGTGCCAGCAGTGAAGTTAGCTCCTACAATGGGCAGTTCTTC. Translated, this is CASSEVSSYNGQFF.